The 28 T cell receptor beta chains presented below share a single source sample, sequenced in a study of brain metastases from non-small cell lung cancer. Profiling relied on immunoSEQ multiplex PCR, and the TCRdb table lists in-frame clones only, not all of them. The data hold about 7,800 clones, with around four fifths observed a single time. The source material was primary lung tumor tissue. These receptors came from a donor at least 40 years old with non-small cell lung cancer.

The chain links TRBV14 to TRBJ1-4; D gene unclear. This CDR3 comprises 14 residues. Germline CDR1 and CDR2: SGHDN and FVKESK. V was pared by 6 bases and J by 0 bases, with 8 bases between. The CDR3 loop is CASSRDATNEKLFF. The CDR3 bases are TGTGCCAGCAGTCGAGATGCAACTAATGAAAAACTGTTTTTT.

Regarding this clone: A much larger clone is a single base away; this may be a read error. This rearrangement joins TRBV2 to TRBJ2-5; 7 positions agree with TRBD1. The CDR3 is 12 residues long. CDR1 and CDR2 from the germline V gene are SNHLY and FYNNEI. CDR3 sequence: CASRDRQEIQYF. CDR3 nucleotide sequence: TGTGCCAGCAGGGACAGGCAAGAGATCCAGTACTTC.

The chain combines TRBV7-2 with TRBJ2-5; the D is unclear. V was pared by 6 bases and J by 5 bases, with 13 bases between. Germline values: CDR1 SGHTA, CDR2 FQGNSA. This CDR3 has 13 residues. The CDR3, as DNA: TGTGCCAGCAGTACCACCGGTCGGGAGACCCAGTACTTC. Its protein is CASSTTGRETQYF.

The chain has TRBV6-2 or TRBV6-3 and TRBJ2-3; the match to TRBD2 covers 10 bases. V dropped 5 bases and J dropped 2; count of bases not matched to a gene: 13. Germline-derived CDR1 and CDR2 are MNHEY and SVGEGT. The CDR3 length is 18 residues. CDR3 sequence: CASSKGLAELGVTDTQYF. In DNA form, the CDR3 reads TGTGCCAGCAGTAAAGGACTAGCGGAGTTGGGGGTCACAGATACGCAGTATTTT.

V gene TRBV10-2 combines with J gene TRBJ2-5; possibly TRBD1 for D (5 bases). The germline gives CDR1 WSHSY, CDR2 SAAADI. This CDR3 has 14 amino acids. The germline V and J ends were trimmed by 6 bases and 4 bases, with 15 bases remaining between them. CDR3 sequence reads: CASRERQLPETQYF. As DNA, the CDR3 is TGCGCCAGCAGAGAAAGACAGCTCCCAGAGACCCAGTACTTC.

The V gene is TRBV6-6, the J gene TRBJ1-2; D is unclear. There are 13 residues in the CDR3. Germline loops: CDR1 MNHNY, CDR2 SVGAGI (reference sequence). Trimming removed 10 bases at V and 8 bases at J, with 20 bases between. The CDR3 DNA reads as TGTGCCACCGGACCACTCCTCGGTGGCGGCTACACCTTC. This sequence encodes CATGPLLGGGYTF.

This clone showed up just once. The V and J genes are TRBV5-1 and TRBJ2-7; D not resolved. Germline V gene sequence: CDR1 SGHRS, CDR2 YFSETQ. This CDR3 region has 13 residues. V dropped 0 bases and J dropped 7 bases, with 11 bases sitting between them. The CDR3 is CASSLEVAREQYF. In DNA form, the CDR3 reads TGCGCCAGCAGCTTGGAGGTGGCGAGGGAGCAGTACTTC.

This chain uses TRBV21-1 with TRBJ1-2. TRBV21-1 is recorded as a pseudogene. This CDR3 region has 11 residues. CDR3: CASSRLYGYTF. CDR3 DNA sequence: TGTGCCAGCAGCAGACTTTATGGCTACACCTTC.

This clone has a single count. The chain combines TRBV7-2 with TRBJ2-1; D is perhaps TRBD1 (6 bases). The V end lost 5 bases, the J end lost 6 bases, and 17 bases lay between the germline ends. Germline V lookup: CDR1 SGHTA, CDR2 FQGNSA. CDR3 length: 15 amino acids. The CDR3 spells CASSPRGAGVNEQFF. Written as DNA, the CDR3 is TGTGCCAGCAGCCCCCGGGGCGCAGGGGTCAATGAGCAGTTCTTC. The whole variable domain, filled in from reference TRBV7-2 and TRBJ2-1, reads GAGVSQSPSNKVTEKGKDVELRCDPISGHTALYWYRQSLGQGLEFLIYFQGNSAPDKSGLPSDRFSAERTGGSVSTLTIQRTQQEDSAVYLCASSPRGAGVNEQFFGPGTRLTVL.

This clone was counted a single time. The genes are TRBV5-1 and TRBJ1-6; D is unresolved. The germline V gene encodes CDR1 SGHRS and CDR2 YFSETQ. Trimming removed 0 bases from V and 8 bases from J, with 6 bases in between. This CDR3 contains 13 residues. The CDR3 coding sequence is TGCGCCAGCAGCTTGGATTCGGATTCACCCCTCCACTTT. Its protein is CASSLDSDSPLHF.

This clone was counted a single time. V gene TRBV20-1 combines with J gene TRBJ2-3; 14 bases align to TRBD2. J lost 1 base, V lost 3 bases, and 3 bases had no gene match. Germline V gene sequence: CDR1 DFQATT, CDR2 SNEGSKA (reference sequence). This CDR3 is 16 amino acids long. The chain's CDR3 is CSASGLAGGRTDTQYF. For the CDR3, the DNA is TGCAGTGCTAGTGGACTAGCGGGGGGTCGCACAGATACGCAGTATTTT.

The rearrangement uses TRBV29-1 and TRBJ1-1; D is ambiguous. The CDR3 has 12 residues. V lost 6 bases, J lost 4 bases, and 12 bases lay in between. Germline values: CDR1 SQVTM, CDR2 ANQGSEA. CDR3: CSVSSGSTEAFF. The CDR3 DNA sequence: TGCAGCGTGTCATCCGGGTCCACTGAAGCTTTCTTT. Supplemented by reference TRBV29-1 and TRBJ1-1, the full variable domain reads SAVISQKPSRDICQRGTSLTIQCQVDSQVTMMFWYRQQPGQSLTLIATANQGSEATYESGFVIDKFPISRPNLTFSTLTVSNMSPEDSSIYLCSVSSGSTEAFFGQGTRLTVV.

The chain links TRBV19 to TRBJ2-5; 11 bases match TRBD2. There are 16 residues in the CDR3. With 3 bases clipped from V and 2 bases from J, the junction kept 5 bases outside the gene matches. CDR1 and CDR2 (germline): LNHDA, SQIVND (reference sequence). Here the CDR3 reads CASSMGLAGGQETQYF. In nucleotides, the CDR3 is TGTGCCAGTAGTATGGGGCTAGCGGGGGGTCAAGAGACCCAGTACTTC. The variable domain in full, completed from reference TRBV19 and TRBJ2-5, reads DGGITQSPKYLFRKEGQNVTLSCEQNLNHDAMYWYRQDPGQGLRLIYYSQIVNDFQKGDIAEGYSVSREKKESFPLTVTSAQKNPTAFYLCASSMGLAGGQETQYFGPGTRLLVL.

CDR3 nucleotide sequence: TGCAGCGCAATAGGGTCGACGTACGAGCAGTACTTC. Its protein product is CSAIGSTYEQYF. The chain is built from TRBV29-1 and TRBJ2-7; D is unclear. Germline values: CDR1 SQVTM, CDR2 ANQGSEA. The CDR3 runs 12 residues. With 7 bases removed from V and 4 bases from J, the gap between germline ends came to 14 bases.

This clone was recorded only once. The chain combines TRBV6-5 with TRBJ1-5, with D tentatively TRBD1 (5 bases). V was clipped by 6 bases and J by 0 bases, with 12 bases between them. This CDR3 is 15 amino acids long. Germline V CDR1 and CDR2: MNHEY, SVGAGI. The CDR3 is CASRFSGSSNQPQHF. CDR3 nucleotide sequence: TGTGCCAGCAGATTCTCAGGGTCTAGCAATCAGCCCCAGCATTTT.

The CDR3 DNA sequence: TGTGCCAGCAGCCCGGGACTGAACTACGAGCAGTACTTC. As protein: CASSPGLNYEQYF. The chain employs TRBV7-6 and TRBJ2-7; maybe TRBD2 (6 bases). Germline V CDR1 and CDR2: SGHVS, FNYEAQ. CDR3 size: 13 residues. Trimming removed 5 bases at V and 3 bases at J, with 11 bases between.

The rearrangement links TRBV10-3 to TRBJ2-2, with 9 bases matching TRBD2. Germline CDR1 is ENHRY and CDR2 is SYGVKD. The junction had 2 bases not matched to a gene; V was cut back by 5 bases and J by 1 base. CDR3 length equals 15 residues. CDR3 coding DNA: TGTGCCATCAGTCTAGCGGGGTTGAACACCGGGGAGCTGTTTTTT. This codes for CAISLAGLNTGELFF.

The gene calls are TRBV6-6 and TRBJ1-2; no reliable D call. Germline V gene data show CDR1 as MNHNY and CDR2 as SVGAGI (reference sequence). The ends were cut back, 0 bases at V and 8 bases at J, with 19 bases in the middle. The CDR3 is made up of 16 amino acids. In DNA form, the CDR3 reads TGTGCCAGCAGTTACTCGACTGGGATAGGCGTGGAAGGCTACACCTTC. As protein: CASSYSTGIGVEGYTF.

This clone has just a few counts. The chain joins TRBV5-1 to TRBJ1-6; no firm D call. Trimming took off 2 bases at V and 5 bases at J, with 5 bases between the two ends. The CDR3 loop spans 13 amino acids. The V gene's germline CDR1 is SGHRS and CDR2 YFSETQ. CDR3 sequence reads: CASSFEDNSPLHF. Written as DNA, the CDR3 is TGCGCCAGCAGCTTCGAGGATAATTCACCCCTCCACTTT.

The J gene is TRBJ1-1, the V gene TRBV7-8, with 10 bases aligning to TRBD1. Looked up from germline, CDR1 is SGHVS and CDR2 is FQNEAQ. This CDR3 is 16 amino acids long. V lost 2 bases, J lost 2 bases, and 5 bases stayed unmatched. The CDR3 reads CASSLRDRGSNTEAFF. The CDR3 nucleotides are TGTGCCAGCAGCTTACGGGACAGGGGCTCCAACACTGAAGCTTTCTTT.

The chain employs TRBV19 and TRBJ2-2, with 8 nucleotides matching TRBD1. CDR3 size: 16 residues. The J segment lost 4 bases and the V segment lost 5 bases, leaving 9 bases of the junction unmatched. Germline assignment: CDR1 LNHDA and CDR2 SQIVND (reference sequence). CDR3 in amino acids: CASSRGQEAGTGELFF. In DNA, the CDR3 is TGTGCCAGTAGTCGGGGACAGGAAGCGGGCACCGGGGAGCTGTTTTTT.

V usage is TRBV4-1 and J usage is TRBJ1-5; possibly TRBD1 for D (5 bases). With 1 base removed from V and 2 bases from J, the gap between germline ends came to 9 bases. Germline assignment: CDR1 MGHRA and CDR2 YSYEKL. CDR3 length equals 15 residues. The CDR3 here is CASSQGGWGNQPQHF. In DNA form, the CDR3 reads TGCGCCAGCAGCCAAGGGGGGTGGGGCAATCAGCCCCAGCATTTT.

V is TRBV6-4 and J is TRBJ1-6; no clear D. V lost 2 bases and J lost 7, with 6 bases in between. There are 13 residues in the CDR3. Germline CDR1 MRHNA, CDR2 SNTAGT. The CDR3, as DNA: TGTGCCAGCAGTGACAGGTCGAATTCACCCCTCCACTTT. This translates into CASSDRSNSPLHF.

This clone was counted between two and nine times. The chain joins TRBV10-3 to TRBJ2-7, with no clear D. From germline, CDR1 is ENHRY and CDR2 SYGVKD. This CDR3 spans 16 amino acids. Trimming pared 4 bases from V and 0 bases from J, leaving 16 bases between. CDR3 residues: CAISGSKTVSSYEQYF. The CDR3 coding sequence is TGTGCCATCAGTGGTAGTAAGACGGTGAGCTCCTACGAGCAGTACTTC.

V usage is TRBV10-1 and J usage is TRBJ1-6; TRBD1 aligns across 7 bases. Germline assignment: CDR1 WNHNN and CDR2 SYGVQD (reference sequence). There are 13 residues in the CDR3. V lost 10 bases, J lost 8 bases, and 8 bases stayed unmatched. The CDR3 nucleotides are TGCGCCACCAGAGGACAGGCGGATTCACCCCTCCACTTT. Amino acid sequence: CATRGQADSPLHF.

The rearrangement links TRBV6-2 or TRBV6-3 to TRBJ2-7; possible D gene TRBD2, 7 bases. The germline gives CDR1 MNHEY, CDR2 SVGEGT. The CDR3 contains 15 residues. V lost 3 bases to trimming and J lost 1 base, with 13 bases between them. For the CDR3, the DNA is TGTGCCAGCAGTTATTGGGGGGGCCCATCCTACGAGCAGTACTTC. Translating it yields CASSYWGGPSYEQYF.

J is TRBJ1-4 and V is TRBV5-5; tentatively, D is TRBD1 (5 bases). The CDR3 has 14 residues. Germline lookup yields CDR1 SGHKS and CDR2 YYEKEE (reference sequence). V was clipped by 4 bases and J by 7 bases, with 14 bases between them. The CDR3 DNA sequence: TGTGCCAGCAGCCAGACAGAAACGTCTGAAAAACTGTTTTTT. It encodes CASSQTETSEKLFF.

The chain's CDR3 is CSAGDLGVSGGPEQFF. The CDR3 coding sequence is TGCAGTGCTGGTGACTTGGGAGTTAGCGGGGGGCCGGAGCAGTTCTTC. The chain joins TRBV20-1 to TRBJ2-1; 10 bases are a match to TRBD2. With V trimmed by 5 bases and J by 10 bases, 17 bases remained unmatched. The germline V gene has CDR1 DFQATT and CDR2 SNEGSKA (reference sequence). CDR3 length: 16 amino acids.